These 2 T cell receptor beta chains were sequenced from one sample in a study of blood T cell repertoires in COVID-19. Clones were read by immunoSEQ multiplex PCR, and TCRdb kept only the in-frame ones, dropping some. The sample contains 380,000 or so clones, around 87% of which appear only once. Sequenced: PBMCs or T cells enriched from blood (not recorded which). The receptors shown here come from a young man who had recovered from COVID-19.

J is TRBJ2-7 and V is TRBV11-2; 7 nucleotides agree with TRBD2. The CDR3 is 15 amino acids. The V gene end was trimmed by 7 bases and the J gene end by 3 bases; junction bases not matched to a gene: 12. Germline V CDR1 and CDR2: SGHAT, FQNNGV. The CDR3: CASTQGAGTIYEQYF. The DNA of the CDR3 is TGTGCCAGCACCCAAGGGGCCGGGACTATCTACGAGCAGTACTTC.

The V and J genes are TRBV5-4 and TRBJ1-2, with D possibly TRBD1 on 5 matching bases. The CDR3 loop spans 19 amino acids. The germline V gene has CDR1 SGHNT and CDR2 YYREEE (reference sequence). The V end was cut by 2 bases, the J end by 5 bases, with 28 bases between. The CDR3 loop reads CASSFVGILGGTYGYGYTF. In DNA form, the CDR3 reads TGTGCCAGCAGCTTCGTGGGCATTCTGGGGGGAACGTATGGATATGGCTACACCTTC.